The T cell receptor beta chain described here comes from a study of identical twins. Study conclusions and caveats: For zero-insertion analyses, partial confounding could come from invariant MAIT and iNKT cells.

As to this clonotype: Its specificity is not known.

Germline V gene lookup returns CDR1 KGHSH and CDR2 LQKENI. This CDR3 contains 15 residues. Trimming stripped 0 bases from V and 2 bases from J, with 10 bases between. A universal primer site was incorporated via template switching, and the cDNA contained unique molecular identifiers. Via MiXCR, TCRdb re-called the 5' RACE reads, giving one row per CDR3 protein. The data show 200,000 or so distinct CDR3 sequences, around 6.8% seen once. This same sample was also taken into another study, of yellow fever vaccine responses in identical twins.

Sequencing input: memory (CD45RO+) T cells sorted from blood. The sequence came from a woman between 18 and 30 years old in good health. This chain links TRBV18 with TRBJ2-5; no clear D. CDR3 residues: CASSPPSARQETQYF. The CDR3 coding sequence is TGTGCCAGCTCACCACCGTCGGCCAGGCAAGAGACCCAGTACTTC.